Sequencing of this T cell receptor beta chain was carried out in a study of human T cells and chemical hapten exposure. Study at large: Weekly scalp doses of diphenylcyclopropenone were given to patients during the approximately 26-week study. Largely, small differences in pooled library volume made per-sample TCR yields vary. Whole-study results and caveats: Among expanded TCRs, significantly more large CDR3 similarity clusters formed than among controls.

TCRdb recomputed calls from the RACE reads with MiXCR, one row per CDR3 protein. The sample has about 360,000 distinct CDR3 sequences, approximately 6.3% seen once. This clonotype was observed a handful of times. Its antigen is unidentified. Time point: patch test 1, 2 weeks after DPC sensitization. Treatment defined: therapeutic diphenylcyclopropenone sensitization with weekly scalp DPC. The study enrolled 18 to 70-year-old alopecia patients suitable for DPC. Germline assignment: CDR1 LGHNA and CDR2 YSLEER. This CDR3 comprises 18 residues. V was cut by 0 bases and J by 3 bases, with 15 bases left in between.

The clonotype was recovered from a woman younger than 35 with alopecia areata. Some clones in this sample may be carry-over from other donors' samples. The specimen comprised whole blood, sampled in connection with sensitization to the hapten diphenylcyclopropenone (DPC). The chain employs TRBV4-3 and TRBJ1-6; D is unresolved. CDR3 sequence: CASSQDGRLNLYNSPLHF. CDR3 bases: TGCGCCAGCAGCCAAGATGGTCGACTGAATCTCTATAATTCACCCCTCCACTTT.